A selection of T cell receptor beta chains follows, all from one sample in a study of cytomegalovirus exposure and HLA in healthy donors. This table comes from immunoSEQ multiplex PCR, and its TCRdb copy is limited to in-frame clones, with some not included. The sample lists 140,000 to 150,000 clones, about 80% occurring once. The sequenced material came from PBMCs. These receptor sequences come from a woman aged 25 to 39 in good health and CMV-seronegative. CDR3s include the opening cysteine and the closing phenylalanine or tryptophan.

cdr3_aa	v_call	j_call
CASSLEGSRNTGELFF	TRBV5-4	TRBJ2-2
CASSLLPDTGELFF	TRBV27	TRBJ2-2
CASSLTGLWADAFF	TRBV27	TRBJ1-1
CASSYSTGSDGYTF	TRBV6-5	TRBJ1-2
CASSQSGQGYGYTF	TRBV4-1	TRBJ1-2
CASSFRQSNQPQHF	TRBV6-1	TRBJ1-5
CASTSGSSYEQYF	TRBV5-4	TRBJ2-7
CASSQGLAGGGTQYF	TRBV14	TRBJ2-5
CASSLLAGSMETQYF	TRBV27	TRBJ2-5
CASSRQGLFHQPQHF	TRBV6-5	TRBJ1-5
CASSPRTGYDNEQFF	TRBV18	TRBJ2-1
CASSQEGLLSYEQYF	TRBV4-1	TRBJ2-7
CASSFRGRRGTTEAFF	TRBV27	TRBJ1-1
CASSLGTGFTEAFF	TRBV5-1	TRBJ1-1
CAAWGGSPGTDTQYF	TRBV7-9	TRBJ2-3
CASSEPRGLQETQYF	TRBV25-1	TRBJ2-5
CASSFTRYEQFF	TRBV6-5	TRBJ2-1
CASSQPRGGEGRFF	TRBV4-1	TRBJ2-1
CASSIAGNQPQHF	TRBV19	TRBJ1-5
CASSFVPGGTQYF	TRBV11-2	TRBJ2-3
CASSIVREGLSPLHF	TRBV19	TRBJ1-6
CASRIRGREAFF	TRBV2	TRBJ1-1
CSARNRVGYTF	TRBV20-1	TRBJ1-2
CASPGGLLTDTQYF	TRBV6-5	TRBJ2-3
CAISQGPSGNTIYF	TRBV10-3	TRBJ1-3
CATNPRTGNTGELFF	TRBV18	TRBJ2-2
CASATGTGSNQPQHF	TRBV27	TRBJ1-5
CASSLVSGEETQYF	TRBV5-6	TRBJ2-5
CASSHRRGEGDNEQFF	TRBV4-2	TRBJ2-1
CASSLTDTQYF	TRBV7-2	TRBJ2-3
CASGVHGTGLGDTEAFF	TRBV5-1	TRBJ1-1
CSVALGGNTEAFF	TRBV29-1	TRBJ1-1